This T cell receptor (beta chain) was found in a study of T cells expressing NK-cell markers. Study in general: Repertoire data for TCR beta were derived from sorted T cells (CD3+CD56+NKG2C+, CD3+CD56+NKG2C- and CD3+CD56-NKG2C+). Among eight sequenced donors, seven carried HCMV seropositivity while one was seronegative.

The CDR3 runs to 16 residues. CDR1 is MNHEY, CDR2 SVGAGI, per germline. 5'RACE template switching with UMIs produced the TCR beta cDNA. From the 5' RACE reads, TCRdb lists one entry per CDR3 protein and no DNA. The repertoire table contains 200,000 to 300,000 distinct CDR3 sequences. V and J are TRBV6-5 and TRBJ2-3; the D call of TRBD1 rests on TCRdb alone, since no DNA is present to check it. Specimen: blood T cells: a sorted CD56 or NKG2C T cell subset, CD4+ or CD8+ T cells, or bulk PBMC T cells (not recorded which). This TCR came from a man aged 18 to 29 in good health. This CDR3 is CASSYQGGARTDTQYF.